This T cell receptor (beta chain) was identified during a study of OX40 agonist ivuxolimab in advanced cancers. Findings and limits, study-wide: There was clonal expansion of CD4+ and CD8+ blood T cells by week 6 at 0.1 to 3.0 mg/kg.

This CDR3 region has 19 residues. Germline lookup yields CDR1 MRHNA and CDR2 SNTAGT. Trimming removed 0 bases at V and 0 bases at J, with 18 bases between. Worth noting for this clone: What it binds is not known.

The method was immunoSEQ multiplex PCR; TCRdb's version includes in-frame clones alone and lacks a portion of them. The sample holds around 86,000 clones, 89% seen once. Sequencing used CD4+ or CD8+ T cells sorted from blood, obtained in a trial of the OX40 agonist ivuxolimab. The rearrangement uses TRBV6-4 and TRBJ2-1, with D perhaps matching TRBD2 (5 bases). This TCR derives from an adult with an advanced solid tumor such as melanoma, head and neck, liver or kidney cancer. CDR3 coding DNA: TGTGCCAGCAGTGACTCGAAAAGGAGGACTCCGAGCTCCTACAATGAGCAGTTCTTC. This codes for CASSDSKRRTPSSYNEQFF.